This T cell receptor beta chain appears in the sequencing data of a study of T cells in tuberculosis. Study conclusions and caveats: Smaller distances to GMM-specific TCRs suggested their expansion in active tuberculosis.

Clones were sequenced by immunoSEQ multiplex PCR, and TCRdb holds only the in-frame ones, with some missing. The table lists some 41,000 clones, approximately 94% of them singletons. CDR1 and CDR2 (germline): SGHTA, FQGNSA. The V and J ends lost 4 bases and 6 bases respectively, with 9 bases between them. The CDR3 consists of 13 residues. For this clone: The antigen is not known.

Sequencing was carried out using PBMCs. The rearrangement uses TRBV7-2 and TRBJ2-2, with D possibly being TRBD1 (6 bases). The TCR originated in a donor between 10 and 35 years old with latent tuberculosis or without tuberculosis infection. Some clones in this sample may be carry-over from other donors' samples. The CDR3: CASSSPGAGELFF. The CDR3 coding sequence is TGTGCCAGCAGCTCCCCAGGGGCCGGGGAGCTGTTTTTT.